This TCR beta chain was captured in a study of control samples from healthy donors and cancer patients. Trimming took 0 bases from V and 5 from J, leaving 14 bases between them. Germline V gene lookup returns CDR1 SGHRS and CDR2 YFSETQ. The CDR3 extends over 15 amino acids. The data were produced by immunoSEQ multiplex PCR, yet TCRdb's version contains in-frame clones alone and is incomplete. The sample gives 100,000 to 150,000 clones, approximately 92% of which show up once; approximately 6% is in the top ten. This clone has just a few counts. The V and J genes are TRBV5-1 and TRBJ1-2, with D uncertain. Sequencing used blood. The TCR was taken from a man aged 18 to 30 in good health. CDR3 sequence: CASSLGHQSWYGYTF. CDR3 DNA: TGCGCCAGCAGCTTGGGACATCAAAGTTGGTATGGCTACACCTTC.